This is a list of T cell receptor beta chains from one sample in a study of blood T cell repertoires in COVID-19. Only in-frame clones appear in the TCRdb table, and some are missing; sequencing was by immunoSEQ multiplex PCR. Of some 270,000 clones in the sample, 80% to 90% were seen once. Sequenced input: PBMCs or T cells enriched from blood (not recorded which). These receptors came from a woman aged 35 to 49 who had been exposed to COVID-19. CDR3s include the opening cysteine and the closing phenylalanine or tryptophan. The order of the fields is V gene, J gene, D gene, clone size, CDR3 protein, CDR3 DNA. A D gene is named only where the DNA matches it firmly. Not all rows give a size; the values are once, few, many and, for expanded clones, a class.

>TRBV7-8|TRBJ1-6|TRBD1|-
CASSPGTGVHF
TGTGCCAGCAGCCCAGGGACAGGCGTTCACTTT
>TRBV6-5|TRBJ1-5|TRBD1|-
CASSSTDRGFNQPQHF
TGTGCCAGCAGTTCCACCGACAGGGGATTCAATCAGCCCCAGCATTTT
>TRBV12-3/TRBV12-4|TRBJ2-4|TRBD2|-
CASSTGTSAYF
TGTGCCAGCAGTACCGGGACTAGCGCGTACTTC
>TRBV25-1|TRBJ2-1|TRBD1|-
CASSPRRGTGLDEQFF
TGTGCCAGCAGTCCTCGGCGGGGGACAGGGCTAGATGAGCAGTTCTTC
>TRBV4-3|TRBJ1-4|-|-
CASSQDRVGKLFF
TGCGCCAGCAGCCAAGACAGGGTAGGAAAACTGTTTTTT
>TRBV15|TRBJ1-5|TRBD1|-
CATSESGGAGYQPQHF
TGTGCCACCAGCGAGTCAGGGGGCGCGGGTTATCAGCCCCAGCATTTT
>TRBV6-5|TRBJ1-3|-|-
CASSGQIFGNTIYF
TGTGCCAGCAGCGGACAGATCTTTGGAAACACCATATATTTT
>TRBV7-2|TRBJ2-2|TRBD1|few
CASSSGTGNTGELFF
TGTGCCAGCAGCTCAGGGACAGGGAACACCGGGGAGCTGTTTTTT
>TRBV24-1|TRBJ2-1|TRBD2|-
CATSDFPGGPIFF
TGTGCCACCAGTGATTTTCCGGGAGGCCCAATTTTCTTC
>TRBV11-2|TRBJ1-1|-|-
CASSQDRMNTEAFF
TGTGCCAGCAGCCAAGACAGGATGAACACTGAAGCTTTCTTT
>TRBV9|TRBJ2-7|-|-
CASSKNRGGVEQYF
TGTGCCAGCAGCAAAAACAGGGGCGGGGTCGAGCAGTACTTC
>TRBV7-2|TRBJ2-3|TRBD2|once
CASSRSSGIGDTQYF
TGTGCCAGCAGCCGGTCTAGCGGGATAGGAGATACGCAGTATTTT
>TRBV7-9|TRBJ2-1|TRBD2|once
CASSLVSGRYNEQFF
TGTGCCAGCAGTTTAGTAAGCGGGAGATACAATGAGCAGTTCTTC
>TRBV19|TRBJ2-2|TRBD1|-
CAVQTGWGTGELFF
TGTGCCGTCCAGACAGGGTGGGGCACCGGGGAGCTGTTTTTT
>TRBV4-1|TRBJ2-3|TRBD1|-
CASGAGQGAGADTQYF
TGCGCCAGCGGCGCCGGGCAGGGGGCCGGCGCAGATACGCAGTATTTT
>TRBV24-1|TRBJ2-5|TRBD1|-
CATSDPGQVRGETQYF
TGTGCCACCAGTGACCCCGGACAGGTGAGGGGAGAGACCCAGTACTTC
>TRBV18|TRBJ1-5|-|-
CASSPNREQPQHF
TGTGCCAGCTCACCAAACCGGGAACAGCCCCAGCATTTT
>TRBV19|TRBJ1-4|-|-
CASASGRSNEKLFF
TGTGCCAGTGCCTCGGGAAGGTCAAATGAAAAACTGTTTTTT